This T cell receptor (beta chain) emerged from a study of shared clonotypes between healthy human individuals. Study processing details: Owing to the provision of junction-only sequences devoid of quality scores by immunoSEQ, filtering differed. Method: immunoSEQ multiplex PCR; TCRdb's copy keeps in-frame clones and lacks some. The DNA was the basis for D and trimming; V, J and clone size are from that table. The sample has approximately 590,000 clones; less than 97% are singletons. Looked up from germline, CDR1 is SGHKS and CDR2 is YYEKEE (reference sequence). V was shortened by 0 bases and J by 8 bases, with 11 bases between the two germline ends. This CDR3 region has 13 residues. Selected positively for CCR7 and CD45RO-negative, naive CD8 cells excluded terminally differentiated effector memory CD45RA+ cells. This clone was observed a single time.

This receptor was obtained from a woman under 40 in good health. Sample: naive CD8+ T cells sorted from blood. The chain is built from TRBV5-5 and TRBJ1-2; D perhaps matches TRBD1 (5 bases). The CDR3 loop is CASSLDIGTGYTF. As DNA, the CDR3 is TGTGCCAGCAGCTTGGATATAGGGACGGGCTACACCTTC.